One and the same sample provided the 15 T cell receptor beta chains below, sequenced in a study of blood T cell repertoires in COVID-19. The repertoire was sequenced with immunoSEQ multiplex PCR; TCRdb's copy has only in-frame clones and lacks some. Found here are 50,000 to 65,000 clones, 81% of them singletons; the top ten hold roughly 5.5%. Source material: peripheral blood. The source is a woman aged 60-75 years with acute or convalescent COVID-19.

V and J are TRBV5-1 and TRBJ2-7; perhaps TRBD1 as D (6 bases). CDR3 size: 14 residues. V was clipped by 2 bases and J by 0 bases, with 9 bases between them. The V gene's germline CDR1 is SGHRS and CDR2 YFSETQ. The CDR3 loop is CASSLTGSSYEQYF. The CDR3 DNA reads TGCGCCAGCAGCTTAACAGGGAGCTCCTACGAGCAGTACTTC.

This chain joins TRBV5-1 and TRBJ2-2; 8 bases align to TRBD1. The CDR3 is 15 residues long. J was trimmed by 5 bases and V by 4 bases; bases with no gene match: 7. CDR1 is SGHRS, CDR2 YFSETQ, per germline. As DNA, the CDR3 is TGCGCCAGCAGCAAGGGACAGGAGAATACCGGGGAGCTGTTTTTT. Translated: CASSKGQENTGELFF.

The CDR3 region has the DNA TGCGCCAGCAGCCAAGATCTGGGGGACAGTTTTTTCTTC. Protein: CASSQDLGDSFFF. The rearrangement uses TRBV4-1 and TRBJ2-1, with 7 bases fitting TRBD1. After removal of 0 bases from V and 16 bases from J, the junction contained 9 bases not matched to a gene. CDR1 is MGHRA, CDR2 YSYEKL, per germline. The CDR3 consists of 13 residues.

J is TRBJ1-2 and V is TRBV3-1 (or the pseudogene TRBV3-2), with a possible D match to TRBD1 (6 bases). The CDR3 consists of 14 residues. Germline CDR1 is LGHDT and CDR2 is YNNKEL (reference sequence). V was trimmed by 1 base and J by 6 bases, leaving 12 bases between them. The chain's CDR3 is CASSQGNRANGYTF. In DNA, the CDR3 is TGTGCCAGCAGCCAAGGGAACAGGGCTAATGGCTACACCTTC.

CDR3 residues: CASSPRTSGPSYEQYF. In DNA form, the CDR3 reads TGCGCCAGCAGCCCTCGGACTAGCGGGCCCTCCTACGAGCAGTACTTC. This chain connects TRBV4-1 to TRBJ2-7; 11 bases align to TRBD2. Germline CDR1 and CDR2: MGHRA and YSYEKL. J was trimmed by 0 bases and V by 4 bases; bases with no gene match: 5. CDR3 size: 16 residues.

The chain combines TRBV28 with TRBJ1-5, with 7 bases that match TRBD1. The CDR3 totals 14 residues. The germline V gene encodes CDR1 MDHEN and CDR2 SYDVKM. V lost 6 bases, J lost 0 bases, and 2 bases stayed unmatched. The CDR3 reads CASRTGYSNQPQHF. In DNA, the CDR3 is TGTGCCAGCAGGACAGGGTATAGCAATCAGCCCCAGCATTTT.

This clone occurred a few times. The V gene is TRBV2, the J gene TRBJ1-5; maybe TRBD1 (5 bases). Germline V lookup: CDR1 SNHLY, CDR2 FYNNEI. Trimming took 0 bases from V and 7 from J, leaving 13 bases between them. The CDR3 loop spans 15 amino acids. The CDR3 loop reads CASSEAQLGGQPQHF. Written as DNA, the CDR3 is TGTGCCAGCAGTGAAGCGCAGTTGGGGGGGCAGCCCCAGCATTTT. Variable domain in full (rest from reference TRBV2 and TRBJ1-5): EPEVTQTPSHQVTQMGQEVILRCVPISNHLYFYWYRQILGQKVEFLVSFYNNEISEKSEIFDDQFSVERPDGSNFTLKIRSTKLEDSAMYFCASSEAQLGGQPQHFGDGTRLSIL.

The chain uses TRBV19 and TRBJ1-6; perhaps TRBD1 as D (5 bases). Germline V gives CDR1 LNHDA, CDR2 SQIVND (reference sequence). The CDR3 has 16 residues. Deletions cut 3 bases from V and 0 bases from J, with 9 bases between. CDR3 residues: CASSITGSSYNSPLHF. In DNA form, the CDR3 reads TGTGCCAGTAGTATCACAGGAAGCTCCTATAATTCACCCCTCCACTTT.

This clone turned up a few times. This chain uses TRBV7-3 with TRBJ1-6; 9 bases fit TRBD1. Looked up from germline, CDR1 is SGHTA and CDR2 is FQGTGA. The CDR3 sequence is 16 residues long. Trimming removed 5 bases from V and 5 bases from J; junction bases left unmatched: 7. The CDR3 bases are TGTGCCAGCAGCCCCGGGACAGGGAAAAATAATTCACCCCTCCACTTT. This codes for CASSPGTGKNNSPLHF.

The CDR3 sequence is CASSRPEIWGYTF. CDR3 bases: TGTGCCAGCAGTCGCCCGGAGATCTGGGGCTACACCTTC. The chain couples TRBV5-8 to TRBJ1-2; D not certain. The CDR3 consists of 13 residues. V lost 5 bases and J 8 bases, leaving 16 bases between the germline ends. Germline V gene data show CDR1 as SGHTS and CDR2 as YDEGEE.

This clone has a single count. The V gene is TRBV28, the J gene TRBJ1-5, with unresolved D. Germline V lookup: CDR1 MDHEN, CDR2 SYDVKM. The V end was cut by 6 bases, the J end by 1 base, with 19 bases between. CDR3 length: 17 residues. In nucleotides, the CDR3 is TGTGCCAGCAGCCACCCCCGGAGGAAAGGCAGCAATCAGCCCCAGCATTTT. This translates into CASSHPRRKGSNQPQHF.

The gene calls are TRBV24-1 and TRBJ2-1, with 12 bases matching TRBD2. Germline lookup yields CDR1 KGHDR and CDR2 SFDVKD. CDR3 length equals 13 residues. The ends lost 10 bases at V and 4 bases at J; junction bases unmatched: 1. The CDR3 sequence is CATGLAGYNEQFF. Written as DNA, the CDR3 is TGTGCCACAGGACTAGCGGGGTACAATGAGCAGTTCTTC.

The chain is built from TRBV13 and TRBJ2-7; 8 bases fit TRBD2. In germline, CDR1 is PRHDT, CDR2 FYEKMQ (reference sequence). The CDR3 sequence is 17 residues long. With 4 bases clipped from V and 2 bases from J, the junction kept 13 bases outside the gene matches. The CDR3 coding sequence is TGTGCCAGCAGCTACTTTGCGATAGCGGGAAGACCCTACGAGCAGTACTTC. Protein product: CASSYFAIAGRPYEQYF.

The chain is built from TRBV6-1 and TRBJ2-7, with TRBD2 matching over 9 bases. This CDR3 region has 15 residues. V lost 0 bases, J lost 6 bases, and 6 bases stayed unmatched. Germline CDR1 MNHNS, CDR2 SASEGT. This CDR3 is CASSEAVAGALEQYF. DNA for the CDR3: TGTGCCAGCAGTGAAGCCGTAGCGGGAGCTCTCGAGCAGTACTTC.

The chain couples TRBV5-1 to TRBJ1-3; D is ambiguous. CDR1 and CDR2 from the germline V gene are SGHRS and YFSETQ. This CDR3 has 15 amino acids. The V gene lost 0 bases and the J gene lost 0 bases, with 7 bases spanning the gap. The chain's CDR3 is CASSLGVGSGNTIYF. The CDR3 bases are TGCGCCAGCAGCTTGGGAGTCGGCTCTGGAAACACCATATATTTT.